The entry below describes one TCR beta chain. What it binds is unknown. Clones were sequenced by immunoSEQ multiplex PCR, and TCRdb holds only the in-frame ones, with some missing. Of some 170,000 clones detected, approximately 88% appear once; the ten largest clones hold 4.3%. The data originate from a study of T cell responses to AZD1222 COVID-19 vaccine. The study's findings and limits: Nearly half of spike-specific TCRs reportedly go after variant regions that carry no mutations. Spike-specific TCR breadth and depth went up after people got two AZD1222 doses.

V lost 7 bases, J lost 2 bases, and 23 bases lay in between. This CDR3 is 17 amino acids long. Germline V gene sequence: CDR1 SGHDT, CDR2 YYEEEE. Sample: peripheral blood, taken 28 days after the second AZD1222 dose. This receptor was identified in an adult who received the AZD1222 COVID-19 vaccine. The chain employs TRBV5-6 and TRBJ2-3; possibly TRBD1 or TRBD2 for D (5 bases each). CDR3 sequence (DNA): TGTGCCAGCCAGCCCAGGGCTTCGGGGATATACACAGATACGCAGTATTTT. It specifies CASQPRASGIYTDTQYF.